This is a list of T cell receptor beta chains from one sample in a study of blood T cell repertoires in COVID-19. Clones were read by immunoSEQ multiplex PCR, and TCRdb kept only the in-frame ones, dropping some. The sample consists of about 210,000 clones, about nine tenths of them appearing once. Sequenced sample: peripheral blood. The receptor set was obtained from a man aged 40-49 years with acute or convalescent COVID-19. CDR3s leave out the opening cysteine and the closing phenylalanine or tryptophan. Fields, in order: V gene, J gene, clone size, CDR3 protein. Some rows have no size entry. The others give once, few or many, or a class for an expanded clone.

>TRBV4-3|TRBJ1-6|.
ASSHSIWEPLH
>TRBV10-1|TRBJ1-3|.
ASSGNSGNTIY
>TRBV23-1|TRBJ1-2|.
ASSQSGGDCYGYT
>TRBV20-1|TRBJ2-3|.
SASFIDTQY
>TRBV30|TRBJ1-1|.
AWSVGPGTGHTEAF
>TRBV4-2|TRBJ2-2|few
ASSQLGRDGELF
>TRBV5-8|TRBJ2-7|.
ASSLRSDEQY
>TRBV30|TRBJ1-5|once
AWRPVNNQPQH
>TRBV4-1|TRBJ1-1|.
ASSQVSSNTEAF
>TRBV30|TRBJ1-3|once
AWGTGDGNTIY